The 23 T cell receptor beta chains below come from one sample, sequenced in a study of OX40 agonist ivuxolimab in advanced cancers. Repertoires were generated with immunoSEQ multiplex PCR, while TCRdb's copy carries only in-frame clones and drops some. This table holds 82,000 or so clones, more than 80% found once. The sample consisted of CD4+ or CD8+ T cells sorted from blood, taken in a trial of the OX40 agonist ivuxolimab. These receptors were obtained from an adult with an advanced solid tumor such as melanoma, head and neck, liver or kidney cancer.

This sequence joins TRBV28 and TRBJ2-7; weak D call: TRBD2 (6 bases). The CDR3 has 14 residues. V lost 6 bases and J 2 bases, leaving 14 bases between the germline ends. Germline V gives CDR1 MDHEN, CDR2 SYDVKM. In DNA form, the CDR3 reads TGTGCCAGCAGGAAAAGCGGGCAAACCTACGAGCAGTACTTC. This gives the protein CASRKSGQTYEQYF.

The rearrangement links TRBV10-3 to TRBJ1-2; the D gene is possibly TRBD1 (5 bases). Germline V gene data show CDR1 as ENHRY and CDR2 as SYGVKD. The CDR3 covers 14 residues. V lost 11 bases and J lost 7, with 23 bases in between. The CDR3 loop reads CASRGPGSGSGYTF. DNA of the CDR3: TGTGCCTCCAGAGGTCCAGGGTCGGGGAGTGGCTACACCTTC.

The J gene is TRBJ1-2, the V gene TRBV18; maybe TRBD1 (5 bases). Germline values: CDR1 KGHSH, CDR2 LQKENI. V lost 2 bases to trimming and J lost 7 bases, with 14 bases between them. The CDR3 length is 14 residues. In DNA, the CDR3 is TGTGCCAGCTCACCATTAAAGGACATGAGTGGCTACACCTTC. It specifies CASSPLKDMSGYTF.

The rearrangement joins TRBV6-1 to TRBJ2-6; D is unresolved. Between the trimmed V and J ends, which lost 6 bases and 0 bases, there was a span of 6 bases. Germline CDR1 is MNHNS and CDR2 is SASEGT. This CDR3 has 14 residues. The CDR3 nucleotides read TGTGCCAGCAGACATTTCTCTGGGGCCAACGTCCTGACTTTC. This gives the protein CASRHFSGANVLTF.

This clone was observed a handful of times. The chain has TRBV5-6 and TRBJ2-5; D possibly uses TRBD1 or TRBD2 (5 bases each). The CDR3 sequence is 13 residues long. Deletions cut 4 bases from V and 7 bases from J, with 14 bases between. Germline values: CDR1 SGHDT, CDR2 YYEEEE. CDR3 loop: CASSVRFGGTQYF. The CDR3 DNA follows: TGTGCCAGCAGCGTCCGTTTTGGGGGGACCCAGTACTTC.

The gene calls are TRBV6-6 and TRBJ2-3; 11 positions match TRBD2. Germline V CDR1 and CDR2: MNHNY, SVGAGI (reference sequence). The CDR3 totals 16 residues. J gave up 2 bases and V 6 bases, and 7 bases lay outside the gene matches. The CDR3 reads CASRIGTSGFTDTQYF. CDR3 nucleotides: TGTGCCAGCAGGATCGGGACTAGCGGTTTCACAGATACGCAGTATTTT.

In this sample, this clone turned up a few times. V is TRBV12-5 and J is TRBJ2-5, with D possibly TRBD1 on 5 matching bases. The CDR3 sequence is 12 residues long. Germline V gives CDR1 LGHNT, CDR2 FRNRAP. V lost 6 bases to trimming and J lost 4 bases, with 9 bases between them. The CDR3 nucleotides are TGTGCTAGTGGACCCAGGGTAGAGACCCAGTACTTC. Its protein is CASGPRVETQYF.

The J gene is TRBJ1-4, the V gene TRBV30; perhaps TRBD1 as D (5 bases). Trimming took 2 bases from V and 0 from J, leaving 13 bases between them. Germline-derived CDR1 and CDR2 are GTSNPN and SVGIG (reference sequence). CDR3 length: 16 residues. CDR3 bases: TGTGCCTGGAGTTCGCCAATACAGGCAACTAATGAAAAACTGTTTTTT. The encoded protein is CAWSSPIQATNEKLFF.

This chain links TRBV7-9 with TRBJ1-6; D perhaps matches TRBD1 (6 bases). Germline assignment: CDR1 SEHNR and CDR2 FQNEAQ (reference sequence). The CDR3 spans 15 residues. V was cut by 4 bases and J by 10 bases, with 17 bases left in between. The CDR3 DNA reads TGTGCCAGCAGCTCTAACTCCCCAGGGGAATCACCCCTCCACTTT. This gives the protein CASSSNSPGESPLHF.

V and J are TRBV6-1 and TRBJ2-7; TRBD1 might be the D (6 bases). Trimming shortened V by 11 bases and J by 2 bases, and 16 bases separated the two germline ends. The length of the CDR3 is 13 residues. Germline V lookup: CDR1 MNHNS, CDR2 SASEGT. CDR3 loop: CAATAGETYEQYF. CDR3 sequence (DNA): TGTGCCGCGACGGCAGGGGAAACCTACGAGCAGTACTTC.

This chain uses TRBV7-2 with TRBJ2-1; the D is unclear. The length of the CDR3 is 16 residues. Germline lookup yields CDR1 SGHTA and CDR2 FQGNSA. V lost 6 bases and J lost 0, with 15 bases in between. The CDR3 DNA reads TGTGCCAGCAGTCGATACCTTGGTAACTCCTACAATGAGCAGTTCTTC. This gives the protein CASSRYLGNSYNEQFF.

The V and J genes are TRBV7-9 and TRBJ1-6, with D possibly matching TRBD1 (5 bases). The CDR3 contains 14 residues. Deletions cut 3 bases from V and 10 bases from J, with 13 bases between. Germline-derived CDR1 and CDR2 are SEHNR and FQNEAQ (reference sequence). The CDR3 DNA sequence: TGTGCCAGCAGCTTGCCTCAGGGTAACTCACCCCTCCACTTT. It yields the protein CASSLPQGNSPLHF.

The V call is TRBV28, the J call TRBJ2-2, with D possibly being TRBD2 (6 bases). From germline, CDR1 is MDHEN and CDR2 SYDVKM. Trimming took off 5 bases at V and 5 bases at J, with 18 bases between the two ends. The CDR3 is made up of 16 amino acids. The CDR3, as DNA: TGTGCCAGCAGTCCCCCGGGACCCGCGGGGACCGGGGAGCTGTTTTTT. This encodes CASSPPGPAGTGELFF.

The J gene is TRBJ2-3, the V gene TRBV29-1; D may be TRBD1 or TRBD2 (6 bases each). Germline CDR1 is SQVTM and CDR2 is ANQGSEA. With 6 bases removed from V and 6 bases from J, the gap between germline ends came to 7 bases. The CDR3 loop spans 10 amino acids. The CDR3 spells CSVGGDTQYF. The CDR3 nucleotides read TGCAGCGTAGGGGGGGATACGCAGTATTTT.

This clone has just a few counts. The genes are TRBV13 and TRBJ1-1; 9 bases line up with TRBD1. CDR1 PRHDT and CDR2 FYEKMQ come from the germline V gene (reference sequence). Trimming took 3 bases from V and 7 from J; bases not matched to a gene: 3. The length of the CDR3 is 13 residues. The CDR3 loop reads CASSLRDRDEAFF. The CDR3 DNA is TGTGCCAGCAGCTTGCGGGACAGGGATGAAGCTTTCTTT.

The V call is TRBV28, the J call TRBJ1-4; TRBD1 might be the D (5 bases). This CDR3 comprises 13 residues. Germline V gene lookup returns CDR1 MDHEN and CDR2 SYDVKM. The CDR3 DNA is TGTGCTCGGGGCCCTCGAGGAAATGAAAAACTGTTTTTT. This codes for CARGPRGNEKLFF.

This clone was observed once. Its ends do not fully match the called genes, so a read error is possible. The gene calls are TRBV29-1 and TRBJ1-1, with D possibly matching TRBD1 (5 bases). This CDR3 spans 13 amino acids. CDR1 and CDR2 (germline): SQVTM, ANQGSEA. The CDR3 region is CSVVQQVKTEAFF. The CDR3 nucleotides are TGCAGCGTTGTTCAACAGGTGAAGACTGAAGCTTTCTTT.

This clone was observed once. The chain joins TRBV7-6 to TRBJ2-6; D is perhaps TRBD1 or TRBD2 (7 bases each). Trimming took 5 bases from V and 0 from J, leaving 11 bases between them. Germline CDR1 and CDR2: SGHVS and FNYEAQ. The CDR3 extends over 16 amino acids. CDR3 amino acids: CASSIRGGSGANVLTF. The DNA for the CDR3 is TGTGCCAGCAGCATCAGGGGGGGCTCTGGGGCCAACGTCCTGACTTTC.

The V gene is TRBV5-5, the J gene TRBJ1-2; D gene ambiguous. Germline values: CDR1 SGHKS, CDR2 YYEKEE (reference sequence). This CDR3 has 14 residues. The V end was cut by 0 bases, the J end by 5 bases, with 11 bases between. The CDR3 DNA follows: TGTGCCAGCAGCTTGGCACGCAGGCTTTATGGCTACACCTTC. It specifies CASSLARRLYGYTF.

The rearrangement links TRBV4-3 to TRBJ1-2, with no clear D. This CDR3 spans 15 amino acids. The V and J ends lost 1 base and 4 bases respectively, with 13 bases between them. The V gene's germline CDR1 is LGHNA and CDR2 YSLEER. The CDR3: CASSQASPGFYGYTF. The CDR3 DNA reads TGCGCCAGCAGCCAAGCCTCCCCGGGGTTCTATGGCTACACCTTC.

The table lists this clone with a few counts. The genes are TRBV5-1 and TRBJ1-2; possible D gene TRBD1, 6 bases. Germline assignment: CDR1 SGHRS and CDR2 YFSETQ. The CDR3 contains 16 residues. The V gene lost 3 bases and the J gene lost 2 bases, with 17 bases spanning the gap. In DNA, the CDR3 is TGCGCCAGCAGCTGGGGGGCGAGTGAGCTGAACTATGGCTACACCTTC. It translates to CASSWGASELNYGYTF.

This clone has only one observation. The chain is built from TRBV5-6 and TRBJ1-2; D remains ambiguous. This CDR3 spans 12 amino acids. CDR1 is SGHDT and CDR2 is YYEEEE in the germline V gene. The V end was cut by 0 bases, the J end by 8 bases, with 8 bases between. The CDR3 nucleotides are TGTGCCAGCAGCTTGGGTCCTCGAGGCTACACCTTC. Protein product: CASSLGPRGYTF.

The rearrangement links TRBV5-1 to TRBJ2-3, with TRBD1 matching over 8 bases. CDR1 is SGHRS, CDR2 YFSETQ, per germline. The CDR3 has 15 amino acids. Trimming at V came to 4 bases and at J to 5 bases, leaving 9 bases not matched to a gene. The CDR3 DNA is TGCGCCAGCAGCCCCGCAGGGGGCGGAGGAGATACGCAGTATTTT. Amino acids: CASSPAGGGGDTQYF. Full variable domain (remainder filled in from reference TRBV5-1 and TRBJ2-3): KAGVTQTPRYLIKTRGQQVTLSCSPISGHRSVSWYQQTPGQGLQFLFEYFSETQRNKGNFPGRFSGRQFSNSRSEMNVSTLELGDSALYLCASSPAGGGGDTQYFGPGTRLTVL.